This T cell receptor (beta chain) came from a study of shared T cell receptors in the human thymus (dated by TCRdb to the early 2020s). In the study overall: The study examined how self-reactive, shared T-cell receptor alpha chains are generated in the human thymus.

Concerning this clone itself: Which antigen it targets is not known. Base-call qualities are not available, and no considerably larger clone is one nucleotide away.

Libraries were constructed by the immunoSEQ multiplex PCR assay. Sourced from immuneACCESS, this table was stored by TCRdb with only in-frame sequences that have V and J called. A share of the clones is absent; for the studies checked, an unresolved V gene accounts for under half, and the remainder has no known explanation. This sample comprises some 700,000 clones, over 75% of them detected only once. The biggest ten clones account for about 0.011% of the sample. A distance of 11 bases separates the germline ends of V and J, which lose 3 bases and 3 bases respectively. The CDR3 holds 14 amino acids from the cysteine to the phenylalanine. CDR3 DNA only is kept here, 42 bases in frame from base 1. CDR1 and CDR2, per the germline V gene (reference sequence), are LNHDA and SQIVND. The sample was also reused in another study, on human thymus T cells. Taken from the second paper: In Finland, the donors were immunologically healthy infants who were having open corrective cardiac surgery for congenital heart defects. The thymus tissue came from surgical resects taken out during corrective cardiac surgery. Usage of V and J gene segments appeared to be biased in both the thymic and the peripheral blood repertoires. The related research reported highly overlapping thymic TCR repertoires among unrelated individuals. The study used eight infant thymus samples plus four related peripheral blood samples to characterize TCR alpha and beta repertoires. The cohort included about 6 male and a couple of female infants, with donor ages spanning 7 to 244 days. Thymocytes were released mechanically from tissue and stored at -70 °C as pellets of about 9.5-32 million cells. A QIAsymphony instrument was used to extract genomic DNA from the frozen cell pellets. Using the immunoSEQ multiplex PCR assay, the TCRB and TCRAD loci were amplified from a standardized quantity of quality-controlled genomic DNA. Amplicons spanned the V(D)J region at a length sufficient to cover the CDR3 and identify V and J genes. The amplicons were sequenced on an Illumina platform via the commercial immunoSEQ service. Primer bias and sequencing errors were corrected using previously described methods, and TCRAD and TCRB definitions followed the IMGT database. Repertoires were analysed with immunoSEQ Analyzer 3.0 and VDJTools, covering basic statistics, V/J segment usage, diversity estimates, rarefaction and pairwise overlap. Chao1, ChaoE, Efron-Thisted, Shannon and inverse Simpson indices were used to estimate diversity, which was also estimated on datasets down-sampled to the smallest sample. For repertoire overlap, CDR3 nucleotide sequence, V gene and J gene had to match strictly, and clustering was done by Jaccard-based multidimensional scaling. On average, roughly 810,000 unique TCRB clonotypes were obtained from thymus samples, compared with approximately 84,000 from blood samples.

This receptor was taken from a girl under two years old with a congenital heart defect. Donor details come from another sample of the same person, matched by shared clones. Sequencing was carried out using thymocytes. The chain is encoded by TRBV19 joined to TRBJ1-2, and possibly TRBD1, on 6 matching bases. The DNA sequence is given as TGTGCCAGTAGTATGCGACAGGAGCACTATGGCTACACCTTC. Its protein is CASSMRQEHYGYTF.